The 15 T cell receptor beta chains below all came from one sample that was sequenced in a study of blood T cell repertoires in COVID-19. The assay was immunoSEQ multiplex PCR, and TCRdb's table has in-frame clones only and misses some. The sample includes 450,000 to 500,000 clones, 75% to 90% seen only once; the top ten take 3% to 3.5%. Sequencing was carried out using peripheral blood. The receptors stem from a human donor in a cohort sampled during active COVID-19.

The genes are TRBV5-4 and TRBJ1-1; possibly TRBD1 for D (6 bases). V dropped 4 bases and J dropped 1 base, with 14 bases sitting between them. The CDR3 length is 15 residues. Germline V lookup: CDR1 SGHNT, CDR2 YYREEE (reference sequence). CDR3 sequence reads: CASSGRGLGNTEAFF. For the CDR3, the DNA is TGTGCCAGCAGCGGCAGGGGTTTGGGGAACACTGAAGCTTTCTTT.

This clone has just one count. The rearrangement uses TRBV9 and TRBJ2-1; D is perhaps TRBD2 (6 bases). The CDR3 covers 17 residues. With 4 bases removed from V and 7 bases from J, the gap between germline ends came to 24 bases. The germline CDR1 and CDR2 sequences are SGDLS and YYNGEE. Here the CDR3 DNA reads TGTGCCAGCAGCCGGACGCTTCCCGGGACTGTGGTGAATGAGCAGTTCTTC. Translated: CASSRTLPGTVVNEQFF.

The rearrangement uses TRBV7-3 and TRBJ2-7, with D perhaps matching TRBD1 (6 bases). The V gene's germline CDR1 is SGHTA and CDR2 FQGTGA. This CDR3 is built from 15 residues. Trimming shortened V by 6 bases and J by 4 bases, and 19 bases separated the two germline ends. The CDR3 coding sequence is TGTGCCAGCAGTCTTCACAGCGGACAGCTATACGAGCAGTACTTC. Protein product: CASSLHSGQLYEQYF.

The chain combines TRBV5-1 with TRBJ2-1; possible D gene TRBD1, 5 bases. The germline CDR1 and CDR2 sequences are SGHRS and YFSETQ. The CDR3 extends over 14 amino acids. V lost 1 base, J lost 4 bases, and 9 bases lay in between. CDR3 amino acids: CASSLQTVYNEQFF. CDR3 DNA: TGCGCCAGCAGCTTGCAGACAGTTTACAATGAGCAGTTCTTC.

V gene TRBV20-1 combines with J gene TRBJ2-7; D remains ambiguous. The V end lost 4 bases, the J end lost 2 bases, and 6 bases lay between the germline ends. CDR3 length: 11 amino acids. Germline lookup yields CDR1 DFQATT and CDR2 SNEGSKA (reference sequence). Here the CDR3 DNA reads TGCAGTGCTACCCCCACCTACGAGCAGTACTTC. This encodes CSATPTYEQYF.

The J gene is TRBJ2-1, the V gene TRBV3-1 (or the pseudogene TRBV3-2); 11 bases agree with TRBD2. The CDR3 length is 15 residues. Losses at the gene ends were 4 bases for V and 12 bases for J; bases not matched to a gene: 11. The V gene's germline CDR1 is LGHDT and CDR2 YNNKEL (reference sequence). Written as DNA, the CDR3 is TGTGCCAGCAGCCCCTTACTAGCGGGAGAAGGAAGGCAGTTCTTC. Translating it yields CASSPLLAGEGRQFF.

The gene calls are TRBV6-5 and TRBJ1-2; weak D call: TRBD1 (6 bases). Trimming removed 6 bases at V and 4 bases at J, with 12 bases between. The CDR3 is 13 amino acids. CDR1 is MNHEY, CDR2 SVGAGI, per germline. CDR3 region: CASSQGHLYGYTF. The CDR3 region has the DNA TGTGCCAGCAGCCAGGGACACCTCTATGGCTACACCTTC.

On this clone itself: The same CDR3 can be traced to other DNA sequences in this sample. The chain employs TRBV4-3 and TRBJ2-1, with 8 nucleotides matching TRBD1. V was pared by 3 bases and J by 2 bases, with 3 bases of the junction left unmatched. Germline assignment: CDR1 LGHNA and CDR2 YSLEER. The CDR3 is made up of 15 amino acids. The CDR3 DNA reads TGCGCCAGCAGCCATGACAGGGGTCCCTACAATGAGCAGTTCTTC. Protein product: CASSHDRGPYNEQFF.

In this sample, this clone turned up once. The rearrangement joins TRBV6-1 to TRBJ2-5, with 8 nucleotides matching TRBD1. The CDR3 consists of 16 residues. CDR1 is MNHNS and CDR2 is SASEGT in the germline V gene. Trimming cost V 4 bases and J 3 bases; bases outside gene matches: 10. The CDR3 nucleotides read TGTGCCAGCAGTGGACGGACAGGGCGGGGAGAAGAGACCCAGTACTTC. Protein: CASSGRTGRGEETQYF.

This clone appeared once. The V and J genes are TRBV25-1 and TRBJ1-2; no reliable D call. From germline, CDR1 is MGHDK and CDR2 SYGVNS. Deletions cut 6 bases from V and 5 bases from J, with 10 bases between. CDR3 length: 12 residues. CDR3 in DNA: TGTGCCAGCAGAGAGGGATTATATGGCTACACCTTC. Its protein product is CASREGLYGYTF.

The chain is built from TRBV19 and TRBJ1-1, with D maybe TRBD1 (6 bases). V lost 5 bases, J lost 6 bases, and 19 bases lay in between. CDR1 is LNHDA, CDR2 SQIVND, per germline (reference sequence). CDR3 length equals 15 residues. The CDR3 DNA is TGTGCCAGTAGTCTCCGGCGGGGGGCGAGGGCTGAAGCTTTCTTT. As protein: CASSLRRGARAEAFF.

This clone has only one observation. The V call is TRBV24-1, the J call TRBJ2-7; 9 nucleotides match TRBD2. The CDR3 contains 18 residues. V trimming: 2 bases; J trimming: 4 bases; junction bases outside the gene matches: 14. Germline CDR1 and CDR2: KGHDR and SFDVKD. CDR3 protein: CATSDSGGRGTSIYEQYF. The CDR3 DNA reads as TGTGCCACCAGTGATTCTGGGGGAAGAGGGACTAGCATTTACGAGCAGTACTTC.

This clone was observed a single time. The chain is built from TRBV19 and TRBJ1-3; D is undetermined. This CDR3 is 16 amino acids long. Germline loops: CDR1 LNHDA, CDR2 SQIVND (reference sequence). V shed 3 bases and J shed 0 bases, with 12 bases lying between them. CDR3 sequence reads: CASSISGAISGNTIYF. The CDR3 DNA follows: TGTGCCAGTAGTATCAGCGGCGCGATCTCTGGAAACACCATATATTTT.

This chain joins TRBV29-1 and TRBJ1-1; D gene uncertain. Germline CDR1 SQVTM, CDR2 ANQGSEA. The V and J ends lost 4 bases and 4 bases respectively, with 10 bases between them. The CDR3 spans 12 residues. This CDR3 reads CSVALPGTEAFF. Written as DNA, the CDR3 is TGCAGCGTTGCTCTCCCAGGCACTGAAGCTTTCTTT.

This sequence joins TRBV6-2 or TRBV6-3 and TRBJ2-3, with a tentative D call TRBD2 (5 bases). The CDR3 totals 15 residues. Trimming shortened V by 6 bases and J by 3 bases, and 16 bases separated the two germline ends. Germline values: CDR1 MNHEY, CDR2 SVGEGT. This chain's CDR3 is CASSAPLGRTDTQYF. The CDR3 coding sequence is TGTGCCAGCAGCGCACCACTAGGGCGAACAGATACGCAGTATTTT.